Below, 25 T cell receptor beta chains from the same sample are listed, as sequenced in a study of T cells in Graves' hyperthyroidism and ophthalmopathy. It was RNA transcripts that yielded the amplified TCR beta CDR3 regions. HTBI primers were employed in a first-round RT-PCR of the TCR CDR3. TCRdb re-called the multiplex PCR reads with MiXCR, one entry per CDR3 protein. Of over 200,000 distinct CDR3 sequences in the sample, about 16% were seen once. The sequenced sample was blood. Receptors were obtained from a man aged 35-49 years with Graves' hyperthyroidism.

This clonotype was seen at least ten times. V is TRBV6-1 and J is TRBJ2-3, with D hard to call. V gave up 4 bases and J gave up 0 bases, with 8 bases separating them. The CDR3 is 14 amino acids. Germline V gene lookup returns CDR1 MNHNS and CDR2 SASEGT. This CDR3 is CASSVYPSTDTQYF. In nucleotides, the CDR3 is TGTGCCAGCAGTGTATACCCTAGCACAGATACGCAGTATTTT.

There are many counts of this clonotype. The chain combines TRBV2 with TRBJ2-7, with 7 bases fitting TRBD1. Unmatched junction bases numbered 11, after V lost 7 bases and J lost 2 bases. The CDR3 is made up of 15 amino acids. Germline lookup yields CDR1 SNHLY and CDR2 FYNNEI. As DNA, the CDR3 is TGTGCCAGCACGGAAACTTGGGACAGACCCTACGAGCAGTACTTC. It specifies CASTETWDRPYEQYF.

This clonotype was detected many times. The gene calls are TRBV5-4 and TRBJ2-2; the D gene is possibly TRBD2 (5 bases). CDR1 and CDR2 from the germline V gene are SGHNT and YYREEE (reference sequence). V was cut by 3 bases and J by 1 base, with 16 bases left in between. The CDR3 consists of 17 residues. CDR3 protein: CASSSYSRGWNTGELFF. CDR3 in DNA: TGTGCCAGCAGCTCCTACTCACGGGGATGGAACACCGGGGAGCTGTTTTTT.

CDR3 coding DNA: TGCAGCGTGAACAGAGGGGGATATAATGAAAAACTGTTTTTT. As protein: CSVNRGGYNEKLFF. The chain employs TRBV29-1 and TRBJ1-4, with a possible D match to TRBD1 (6 bases). Trimming removed 6 bases at V and 4 bases at J, with 15 bases between. The CDR3 totals 14 residues. Per germline, CDR1 SQVTM and CDR2 ANQGSEA. The full variable domain, with the rest looked up from reference TRBV29-1 and TRBJ1-4, is SAVISQKPSRDICQRGTSLTIQCQVDSQVTMMFWYRQQPGQSLTLIATANQGSEATYESGFVIDKFPISRPNLTFSTLTVSNMSPEDSSIYLCSVNRGGYNEKLFFGSGTQLSVL.

In its sample, this clonotype was seen many times. V gene TRBV20-1 combines with J gene TRBJ2-5; D may match TRBD1 or TRBD2 (5 bases each). The germline V and J ends were trimmed by 0 bases and 5 bases, with 13 bases remaining between them. Germline V gives CDR1 DFQATT, CDR2 SNEGSKA (reference sequence). This CDR3 spans 14 amino acids. The CDR3 sequence: CSARDRIWGETQYF. CDR3 nucleotides: TGCAGTGCTAGAGATCGAATATGGGGGGAGACCCAGTACTTC.

V gene TRBV5-4 combines with J gene TRBJ2-5, with D possibly TRBD1 on 6 matching bases. CDR1 is SGHNT and CDR2 is YYREEE in the germline V gene (reference sequence). V shed 4 bases and J shed 1 base, with 14 bases lying between them. This CDR3 is 15 amino acids long. The CDR3 region has the DNA TGTGCCAGCAGCCCTGACAGGTACCTCCAAGAGACCCAGTACTTC. Amino acids: CASSPDRYLQETQYF. Combining the CDR3 with reference TRBV5-4 and TRBJ2-5 gives the whole variable domain ETGVTQSPTHLIKTRGQQVTLRCSSQSGHNTVSWYQQALGQGPQFIFQYYREEENGRGNFPPRFSGLQFPNYSSELNVNALELDDSALYLCASSPDRYLQETQYFGPGTRLLVL.

The V gene is TRBV6-5, the J gene TRBJ2-5, with D possibly being TRBD1 or TRBD2 (5 bases each). Per the germline V gene, CDR1 is MNHEY and CDR2 is SVGAGI. Trimming shortened V by 4 bases and J by 5 bases, and 17 bases separated the two germline ends. The CDR3 covers 15 residues. DNA for the CDR3: TGTGCCAGCAGTTCTGGGGCGAGGGAAGGCGAGACCCAGTACTTC. As protein: CASSSGAREGETQYF.

This clonotype has a count of ten or more. This chain joins TRBV7-3 and TRBJ2-1, with 14 bases identical to TRBD2. The CDR3 length is 21 residues. CDR1 and CDR2 (germline): SGHTA, FQGTGA. The V gene end was trimmed by 5 bases and the J gene end by 0 bases; junction bases not matched to a gene: 15. The CDR3 spells CASSPIAPGLAGESSYNEQFF. The DNA for the CDR3 is TGTGCCAGCAGCCCAATCGCCCCGGGACTAGCGGGGGAGTCCTCCTACAATGAGCAGTTCTTC.

This clonotype was observed a handful of times. The junction departs from germline at one end; a sequencing error may be responsible. This rearrangement joins TRBV6-5 to TRBJ1-6; 11 nucleotides line up with TRBD1. CDR3 length: 18 amino acids. Germline V lookup: CDR1 MNHEY, CDR2 SVGAGI. The CDR3 loop is CASSYWTGGASYNSPLHF. The CDR3 region has the DNA TGTGCCAGCAGTTATTGGACAGGGGGCGCGTCCTATAATTCACCCCTTCACTTT.

This clonotype was detected many times. The chain uses TRBV7-2 and TRBJ2-1; 7 nucleotides match TRBD2. Per germline, CDR1 SGHTA and CDR2 FQGNSA. The CDR3 covers 14 residues. Trimming cost V 5 bases and J 6 bases; bases outside gene matches: 7. The DNA of the CDR3 is TGTGCCAGCAGCGGGGGGGGAGCGCCCAATGAGCAGTTCTTC. This sequence encodes CASSGGGAPNEQFF.

This clonotype showed up many times. The V gene is TRBV4-3, the J gene TRBJ2-7, with D possibly TRBD1 on 5 matching bases. Germline V gene lookup returns CDR1 LGHNA and CDR2 YSLEER. The CDR3 loop spans 13 amino acids. Trimming removed 2 bases from V and 3 bases from J, with 8 bases in between. In DNA, the CDR3 is TGCGCCAGCAGCCAATCGACAGTCTACGAGCAGTACTTC. Protein: CASSQSTVYEQYF.

This clonotype was observed at least ten times. This rearrangement joins TRBV20-1 to TRBJ2-1, with a weak D call TRBD1 (5 bases). Germline CDR1 reads DFQATT; CDR2 reads SNEGSKA (reference sequence). CDR3 length: 13 amino acids. Trimming took 3 bases from V and 6 from J, leaving 12 bases between them. Here the CDR3 reads CSASKGQGNEQFF. CDR3 nucleotide sequence: TGCAGTGCTAGTAAGGGGCAGGGCAATGAGCAGTTCTTC.

The gene calls are TRBV6-2 or TRBV6-3 and TRBJ2-2, with D possibly TRBD1 on 5 matching bases. The V gene lost 2 bases and the J gene lost 2 bases, with 15 bases spanning the gap. This CDR3 is built from 17 residues. In germline, CDR1 is MNHEY, CDR2 SVGEGT. CDR3 amino acids: CASSYPTWTRNTGELFF. The CDR3 region has the DNA TGTGCCAGCAGTTACCCCACCTGGACAAGAAACACCGGGGAGCTGTTTTTT.

This clonotype was counted only a few times. CDR3 nucleotide sequence: TGCAGTGCCGTGACAGCCTATGGCTACACCTTC. Translation: CSAVTAYGYTF. The chain recombines TRBV20-1 with TRBJ1-2; weak D call: TRBD1 (5 bases). Trimming took off 6 bases at V and 4 bases at J, with 9 bases between the two ends. The CDR3 has 11 amino acids. Looked up from germline, CDR1 is DFQATT and CDR2 is SNEGSKA (reference sequence).

This clonotype was counted at least ten times. The chain combines TRBV11-1 with TRBJ2-1, with 9 bases matching TRBD2. This CDR3 region has 15 residues. The junction had 11 bases not matched to a gene; V was cut back by 5 bases and J by 9 bases. Germline assignment: CDR1 SGHAT and CDR2 FQDESV (reference sequence). CDR3 amino acids: CASSPTGRGGGEQFF. CDR3 sequence (DNA): TGTGCCAGCAGCCCAACTGGGCGGGGGGGTGGTGAGCAGTTCTTC.

This clonotype was counted only a few times. A read error may be the cause here, since a much bigger clone is one base away. The chain employs TRBV3-1 and TRBJ1-2, with D perhaps TRBD1 (5 bases). The germline gives CDR1 LGHDT, CDR2 YNNKEL (reference sequence). The length of the CDR3 is 14 residues. This CDR3 is CASIQEDRNYGYTF. The DNA of the CDR3 is TGTGCCAGCATCCAAGAAGACAGAAACTATGGCTACACCTTC.

In its sample, this clonotype was seen once. A much larger clone lies one base from this, so it may be a read error. This is likely a read error, given that the CDR3 carries no conserved phenylalanine or tryptophan at its end. The J gene is TRBJ1-5, the V gene TRBV20-1, with TRBD1 matching 8 bases. The CDR3 consists of 12 residues. Germline CDR1 reads DFQATT; CDR2 reads SNEGSKA (reference sequence). J was trimmed by 4 bases and V by 6 bases; bases with no gene match: 2. The CDR3 DNA follows: TGCAGTGCGAGGACAGGGAATCAGCCCCAGCATCTT. Encoded protein: CSARTGNQPQHL.

Turning to this clonotype: The CDR3 does not close with the conserved phenylalanine or tryptophan, likely indicating a read error. The chain has TRBV6-2 or TRBV6-3 and TRBJ1-1; 8 bases are shared with TRBD1. CDR3 length: 13 amino acids. CDR1 MNHEY and CDR2 SVGEGT come from the germline V gene. The ends lost 5 bases at V and 4 bases at J; junction bases unmatched: 3. For the CDR3, the DNA is TGTGCCAGCAGTACACAGGGGGGCACTGAAGCTTTCCTT. It specifies CASSTQGGTEAFL.

This sequence joins TRBV5-1 and TRBJ2-7; 9 nucleotides align to TRBD2. The CDR3 totals 15 residues. V trimming: 7 bases; J trimming: 1 base; junction bases outside the gene matches: 9. Germline V lookup: CDR1 SGHRS, CDR2 YFSETQ. The CDR3: CASQLAGLASYEQYF. The CDR3 coding sequence is TGCGCCAGCCAGTTAGCGGGACTAGCATCCTACGAGCAGTACTTC.

The rearrangement uses TRBV28 and TRBJ2-1; D unclear. There are 13 residues in the CDR3. Germline assignment: CDR1 MDHEN and CDR2 SYDVKM. With 3 bases removed from V and 4 bases from J, the gap between germline ends came to 7 bases. The CDR3 bases are TGTGCCAGCAGTTTCGGCCAGTACAATGAGCAGTTCTTC. Translation: CASSFGQYNEQFF.

The V and J genes are TRBV12-3 or TRBV12-4 and TRBJ1-2; 7 nucleotides match TRBD1. V was pared by 2 bases and J by 4 bases, with 7 bases of the junction left unmatched. The CDR3 spans 15 residues. This CDR3 is CASSLRPGGSYGYTF. The CDR3 region has the DNA TGTGCCAGCAGTTTACGCCCAGGGGGATCCTATGGCTACACCTTC.

This clonotype was recorded many times. This rearrangement joins TRBV7-2 to TRBJ2-7; D remains unclear. Trimming shortened V by 2 bases and J by 1 base, and 18 bases separated the two germline ends. The CDR3 spans 17 residues. Germline V CDR1 and CDR2: SGHTA, FQGNSA. The CDR3 loop reads CASSLSGRAAGSYEQYF. The DNA of the CDR3 is TGTGCCAGCAGCTTATCGGGCCGGGCCGCCGGATCCTACGAGCAGTACTTC.

This clonotype came up a few times. The V and J genes are TRBV5-1 and TRBJ2-6; TRBD1 matches at 9 bases. The CDR3 is made up of 16 amino acids. The germline gives CDR1 SGHRS, CDR2 YFSETQ. The V segment lost 6 bases and the J segment 2 bases; nucleotides outside the gene matches: 6. In nucleotides, the CDR3 is TGCGCCAGCAACCCCCGACAGGGGGCTGGGGCCAACGTCCTGACTTTC. It encodes CASNPRQGAGANVLTF.

This clonotype was seen ten or more times. V and J are TRBV2 and TRBJ2-1; TRBD2 matches at 8 bases. The CDR3 runs to 14 residues. The germline gives CDR1 SNHLY, CDR2 FYNNEI. V shed 6 bases, J shed 4 bases, and the junction held 5 bases outside the gene matches. The CDR3 DNA is TGTGCCAGCAGGATAGCGGGGCCGTACAATGAGCAGTTCTTC. Residues: CASRIAGPYNEQFF.

There are many counts of this clonotype. V usage is TRBV7-8 and J usage is TRBJ2-7, with D unresolved. The V end was cut by 1 base, the J end by 6 bases, with 16 bases between. Germline V gene data show CDR1 as SGHVS and CDR2 as FQNEAQ. This CDR3 has 15 amino acids. The CDR3 loop is CASSLVDLRVGEQYF. CDR3 DNA: TGTGCCAGCAGCTTAGTAGACCTCAGAGTCGGCGAGCAGTACTTC.